This T cell receptor beta chain was captured in a study of T cell repertoires in cytomegalovirus infection. On the study more broadly: Matching HLA type, along with CMV infection, was indicated by public TCR beta signatures.

TCRdb processed the reads anew with MiXCR; each CDR3 protein has one entry. The data contain over 100,000 distinct CDR3 sequences, 16% of them singletons. Comments on this clonotype: As yet, its antigen is unknown.

Study-wide findings and caveats: The cumulative frequency of public TCR beta families identified carriers of CMV plus the relevant HLA. The response measured ex vivo was dominated by TCR beta clonotypes (HLA-C-restricted and CMV-specific).

This CDR3 contains 16 residues. Germline V gene sequence: CDR1 DFQATT, CDR2 SNEGSKA (reference sequence). V shed 4 bases and J 2 bases; nucleotides not matched to a gene: 7. This TCR was sampled from a human donor in good health (CMV status not recorded). Some clones in this sample may be carry-over from other donors' samples. The source material was PBMCs. The J gene is TRBJ1-4, the V gene TRBV20-1; 10 bases are a match to TRBD1. CDR3 coding DNA: TGCAGTGCTACCGGGACAGGGGCAGAGACTAATGAAAAACTGTTTTTT. This translates into CSATGTGAETNEKLFF.